This T cell receptor beta chain was documented in a study of blood T cell repertoires in COVID-19. Study background: COVID-19 samples collected from the United States, Italy and Spain covered acute and convalescent phases. Sources were T cells, B-cell-depleted T cells, or PBMCs; the material itself was cDNA or gDNA.

Participant-reported clinical history was the basis for cohort assignment. This clone was observed a handful of times. A junction boundary mismatches the germline segment, possibly from a read error. Per the authors' pipeline: Estimation of nucleated cell counts was performed using reference gene primer amplification. Sequenced by immunoSEQ multiplex PCR; TCRdb stores in-frame clones only, minus some. The V and J calls and clone size were taken over from that table, and D and trimming were inferred from the DNA. Of 150,000 to 200,000 clones in the sample, over 75% were seen once. The sequenced sample consisted of PBMCs or T cells enriched from blood (not recorded which). This receptor was obtained from a woman younger than 30 who had recovered from COVID-19.

CDR3 DNA sequence: TGTGCCAGCAGTATGACAGTTTACAATCAACCCCAGCATTTT. This translates into CASSMTVYNQPQHF. This chain connects TRBV6-5 to TRBJ1-5; tentatively, D is TRBD1 (5 bases). CDR3 length: 14 residues. CDR1 MNHEY and CDR2 SVGAGI come from the germline V gene.